The 7 T cell receptor beta chains given below trace back to one sample, sequenced in a study of blood T cells in healthy people across ages. A second about 7 to 12 cycle PCR used barcoded and J-beta primers. One entry per CDR3 protein results from TCRdb running MiXCR on the 5' RACE reads. This table holds roughly 800,000 distinct CDR3 sequences, roughly 24% found once. The data also belong to a second study, concerning T cells of mothers and their children.

What was sequenced was blood. These receptors originate from a boy younger than 18 in good health.

V usage is TRBV5-1 and J usage is TRBJ1-2; 8 bases map to TRBD1. CDR3 length: 15 residues. Germline values: CDR1 SGHRS, CDR2 YFSETQ. J gave up 8 bases and V 0 bases, and 9 bases lay outside the gene matches. This CDR3 is CASSLVAGGKEGYTF. The CDR3 nucleotides read TGCGCCAGCAGCTTGGTCGCAGGGGGCAAGGAGGGCTACACCTTC.

The J gene is TRBJ2-3, the V gene TRBV5-6, with D perhaps matching TRBD2 (6 bases). The CDR3 runs 12 residues. The germline V gene has CDR1 SGHDT and CDR2 YYEEEE. The V and J ends lost 4 bases and 9 bases respectively, with 12 bases between them. The CDR3 nucleotides read TGTGCCAGCAGCCCTAGCGTGGGAACGCAGTATTTT. It yields the protein CASSPSVGTQYF.

In the case of this clonotype: A single base separates this from a much larger clone, so it may be a read error. The chain uses TRBV6-1 and TRBJ2-3; D unclear. Germline V gene sequence: CDR1 MNHNS, CDR2 SASEGT. The CDR3 totals 12 residues. Trimming took off 3 bases at V and 2 bases at J, with 3 bases between the two ends. CDR3 amino acids: CASSDYTDTQYF. The CDR3 DNA reads as TGTGCCAGCAGTGACTACACAGATACGCAGTATTTT.

The rearrangement links TRBV12-3 or TRBV12-4 to TRBJ2-7; 7 bases are shared with TRBD1. This CDR3 has 12 residues. V was pared by 7 bases and J by 9 bases, with 9 bases of the junction left unmatched. This CDR3 is CASNPGGLGQYF. The CDR3 coding sequence is TGTGCCAGCAACCCAGGGGGTTTGGGGCAGTACTTC.

This clonotype was seen a handful of times. The gene calls are TRBV6-5 and TRBJ2-7; no firm D call. CDR3 length equals 13 residues. CDR1 MNHEY and CDR2 SVGAGI come from the germline V gene. Between the trimmed V and J ends, which lost 5 bases and 2 bases, there was a span of 10 bases. For the CDR3, the DNA is TGTGCCAGCAGTACGGACGGACCCTACGAGCAGTACTTC. Protein: CASSTDGPYEQYF.

This clonotype was counted between two and nine times. The chain is built from TRBV4-1 and TRBJ2-5; TRBD1 aligns across 7 bases. The J call may not be correct, given that the DNA end is closer to TRBJ2-7. This CDR3 contains 15 residues. Germline V gene data show CDR1 as MGHRA and CDR2 as YSYEKL. The CDR3, as DNA: TGCGCCAGCAGCCTGCAACAGGGGCGGCGGGACGAGCAGTACTTC. Its translation: CASSLQQGRRDEQYF.

The V call is TRBV7-2, the J call TRBJ2-3; D remains ambiguous. V lost 3 bases and J lost 5, with 9 bases in between. Per the germline V gene, CDR1 is SGHTA and CDR2 is FQGNSA. The CDR3 extends over 13 amino acids. CDR3 DNA sequence: TGTGCCAGCAGCTTTAGGTTTGTAGATACGCAGTATTTT. It encodes CASSFRFVDTQYF.